Sequencing of this T cell receptor beta chain was carried out in a study of cytomegalovirus exposure and HLA in healthy donors. The CDR3 totals 13 residues. CDR1 is SGHTA and CDR2 is FQGNSA in the germline V gene. The V gene lost 5 bases and the J gene lost 4 bases, with 12 bases spanning the gap. Overall study results and limits: Common viral pathogens were later found to be apparently linked to several of the most significant clusters. TCR beta chain V- and J-gene trimming was linked, in a later analysis, to a missense variant in DCLRE1C. Accounts indicate the classifier identified cytomegalovirus status with strong specificity and sensitivity.

The PCR ran on 60 Vbeta and 13 Jbeta primers. Some clones are missing from TCRdb's copy, which holds only in-frame ones; the method was immunoSEQ multiplex PCR. The sample has roughly 130,000 clones; 82% are singletons. Details on this clone: Its antigen remains unknown.

This TCR came from a male donor in good health and CMV-seropositive. The sequenced material came from PBMCs. This chain uses TRBV7-2 with TRBJ2-7; TRBD1 might be the D (5 bases). This CDR3 is CASSRQPEYEQYF. CDR3 in DNA: TGTGCCAGCAGCCGACAGCCCGAGTACGAGCAGTACTTC.